This note documents a single T cell receptor (beta chain) sequence. Its antigen is undetermined. At one end the junction does not follow the germline gene, possibly because of a read error. Exclusion of patients followed from uncontrolled infection, other autoimmune disease, pregnancy or lactation. RNA transcripts provided the source from which TCR beta CDR3 regions were amplified. RT-PCR in the first round (using the HTBI primer set) targeted the TCR CDR3. MiXCR, run by TCRdb on the multiplex PCR reads, gives a single entry per CDR3 protein. The repertoire consists of roughly 500,000 distinct CDR3 sequences, with around 45% occurring once and the leading ten covering around 19%. These data belong to a study of T cells in Graves' hyperthyroidism and ophthalmopathy. Study-level results: Among clonotypes expanded in thyroid above 0.001, most were also found in blood.

Germline values: CDR1 MGHDK, CDR2 SYGVNS. There are 14 residues in the CDR3. The receptor was derived from an adult woman with Graves' disease, either hyperthyroidism or ophthalmopathy (not recorded which). This chain connects TRBV25-1 to TRBJ1-1, with no clear D. Sequencing was performed on peripheral blood or thyroid tissue (not recorded which). The DNA for the CDR3 is TGTGCCAGCAGTGGAATGGGGTGGAACACTGAAGCCTTCTTT. This encodes CASSGMGWNTEAFF.